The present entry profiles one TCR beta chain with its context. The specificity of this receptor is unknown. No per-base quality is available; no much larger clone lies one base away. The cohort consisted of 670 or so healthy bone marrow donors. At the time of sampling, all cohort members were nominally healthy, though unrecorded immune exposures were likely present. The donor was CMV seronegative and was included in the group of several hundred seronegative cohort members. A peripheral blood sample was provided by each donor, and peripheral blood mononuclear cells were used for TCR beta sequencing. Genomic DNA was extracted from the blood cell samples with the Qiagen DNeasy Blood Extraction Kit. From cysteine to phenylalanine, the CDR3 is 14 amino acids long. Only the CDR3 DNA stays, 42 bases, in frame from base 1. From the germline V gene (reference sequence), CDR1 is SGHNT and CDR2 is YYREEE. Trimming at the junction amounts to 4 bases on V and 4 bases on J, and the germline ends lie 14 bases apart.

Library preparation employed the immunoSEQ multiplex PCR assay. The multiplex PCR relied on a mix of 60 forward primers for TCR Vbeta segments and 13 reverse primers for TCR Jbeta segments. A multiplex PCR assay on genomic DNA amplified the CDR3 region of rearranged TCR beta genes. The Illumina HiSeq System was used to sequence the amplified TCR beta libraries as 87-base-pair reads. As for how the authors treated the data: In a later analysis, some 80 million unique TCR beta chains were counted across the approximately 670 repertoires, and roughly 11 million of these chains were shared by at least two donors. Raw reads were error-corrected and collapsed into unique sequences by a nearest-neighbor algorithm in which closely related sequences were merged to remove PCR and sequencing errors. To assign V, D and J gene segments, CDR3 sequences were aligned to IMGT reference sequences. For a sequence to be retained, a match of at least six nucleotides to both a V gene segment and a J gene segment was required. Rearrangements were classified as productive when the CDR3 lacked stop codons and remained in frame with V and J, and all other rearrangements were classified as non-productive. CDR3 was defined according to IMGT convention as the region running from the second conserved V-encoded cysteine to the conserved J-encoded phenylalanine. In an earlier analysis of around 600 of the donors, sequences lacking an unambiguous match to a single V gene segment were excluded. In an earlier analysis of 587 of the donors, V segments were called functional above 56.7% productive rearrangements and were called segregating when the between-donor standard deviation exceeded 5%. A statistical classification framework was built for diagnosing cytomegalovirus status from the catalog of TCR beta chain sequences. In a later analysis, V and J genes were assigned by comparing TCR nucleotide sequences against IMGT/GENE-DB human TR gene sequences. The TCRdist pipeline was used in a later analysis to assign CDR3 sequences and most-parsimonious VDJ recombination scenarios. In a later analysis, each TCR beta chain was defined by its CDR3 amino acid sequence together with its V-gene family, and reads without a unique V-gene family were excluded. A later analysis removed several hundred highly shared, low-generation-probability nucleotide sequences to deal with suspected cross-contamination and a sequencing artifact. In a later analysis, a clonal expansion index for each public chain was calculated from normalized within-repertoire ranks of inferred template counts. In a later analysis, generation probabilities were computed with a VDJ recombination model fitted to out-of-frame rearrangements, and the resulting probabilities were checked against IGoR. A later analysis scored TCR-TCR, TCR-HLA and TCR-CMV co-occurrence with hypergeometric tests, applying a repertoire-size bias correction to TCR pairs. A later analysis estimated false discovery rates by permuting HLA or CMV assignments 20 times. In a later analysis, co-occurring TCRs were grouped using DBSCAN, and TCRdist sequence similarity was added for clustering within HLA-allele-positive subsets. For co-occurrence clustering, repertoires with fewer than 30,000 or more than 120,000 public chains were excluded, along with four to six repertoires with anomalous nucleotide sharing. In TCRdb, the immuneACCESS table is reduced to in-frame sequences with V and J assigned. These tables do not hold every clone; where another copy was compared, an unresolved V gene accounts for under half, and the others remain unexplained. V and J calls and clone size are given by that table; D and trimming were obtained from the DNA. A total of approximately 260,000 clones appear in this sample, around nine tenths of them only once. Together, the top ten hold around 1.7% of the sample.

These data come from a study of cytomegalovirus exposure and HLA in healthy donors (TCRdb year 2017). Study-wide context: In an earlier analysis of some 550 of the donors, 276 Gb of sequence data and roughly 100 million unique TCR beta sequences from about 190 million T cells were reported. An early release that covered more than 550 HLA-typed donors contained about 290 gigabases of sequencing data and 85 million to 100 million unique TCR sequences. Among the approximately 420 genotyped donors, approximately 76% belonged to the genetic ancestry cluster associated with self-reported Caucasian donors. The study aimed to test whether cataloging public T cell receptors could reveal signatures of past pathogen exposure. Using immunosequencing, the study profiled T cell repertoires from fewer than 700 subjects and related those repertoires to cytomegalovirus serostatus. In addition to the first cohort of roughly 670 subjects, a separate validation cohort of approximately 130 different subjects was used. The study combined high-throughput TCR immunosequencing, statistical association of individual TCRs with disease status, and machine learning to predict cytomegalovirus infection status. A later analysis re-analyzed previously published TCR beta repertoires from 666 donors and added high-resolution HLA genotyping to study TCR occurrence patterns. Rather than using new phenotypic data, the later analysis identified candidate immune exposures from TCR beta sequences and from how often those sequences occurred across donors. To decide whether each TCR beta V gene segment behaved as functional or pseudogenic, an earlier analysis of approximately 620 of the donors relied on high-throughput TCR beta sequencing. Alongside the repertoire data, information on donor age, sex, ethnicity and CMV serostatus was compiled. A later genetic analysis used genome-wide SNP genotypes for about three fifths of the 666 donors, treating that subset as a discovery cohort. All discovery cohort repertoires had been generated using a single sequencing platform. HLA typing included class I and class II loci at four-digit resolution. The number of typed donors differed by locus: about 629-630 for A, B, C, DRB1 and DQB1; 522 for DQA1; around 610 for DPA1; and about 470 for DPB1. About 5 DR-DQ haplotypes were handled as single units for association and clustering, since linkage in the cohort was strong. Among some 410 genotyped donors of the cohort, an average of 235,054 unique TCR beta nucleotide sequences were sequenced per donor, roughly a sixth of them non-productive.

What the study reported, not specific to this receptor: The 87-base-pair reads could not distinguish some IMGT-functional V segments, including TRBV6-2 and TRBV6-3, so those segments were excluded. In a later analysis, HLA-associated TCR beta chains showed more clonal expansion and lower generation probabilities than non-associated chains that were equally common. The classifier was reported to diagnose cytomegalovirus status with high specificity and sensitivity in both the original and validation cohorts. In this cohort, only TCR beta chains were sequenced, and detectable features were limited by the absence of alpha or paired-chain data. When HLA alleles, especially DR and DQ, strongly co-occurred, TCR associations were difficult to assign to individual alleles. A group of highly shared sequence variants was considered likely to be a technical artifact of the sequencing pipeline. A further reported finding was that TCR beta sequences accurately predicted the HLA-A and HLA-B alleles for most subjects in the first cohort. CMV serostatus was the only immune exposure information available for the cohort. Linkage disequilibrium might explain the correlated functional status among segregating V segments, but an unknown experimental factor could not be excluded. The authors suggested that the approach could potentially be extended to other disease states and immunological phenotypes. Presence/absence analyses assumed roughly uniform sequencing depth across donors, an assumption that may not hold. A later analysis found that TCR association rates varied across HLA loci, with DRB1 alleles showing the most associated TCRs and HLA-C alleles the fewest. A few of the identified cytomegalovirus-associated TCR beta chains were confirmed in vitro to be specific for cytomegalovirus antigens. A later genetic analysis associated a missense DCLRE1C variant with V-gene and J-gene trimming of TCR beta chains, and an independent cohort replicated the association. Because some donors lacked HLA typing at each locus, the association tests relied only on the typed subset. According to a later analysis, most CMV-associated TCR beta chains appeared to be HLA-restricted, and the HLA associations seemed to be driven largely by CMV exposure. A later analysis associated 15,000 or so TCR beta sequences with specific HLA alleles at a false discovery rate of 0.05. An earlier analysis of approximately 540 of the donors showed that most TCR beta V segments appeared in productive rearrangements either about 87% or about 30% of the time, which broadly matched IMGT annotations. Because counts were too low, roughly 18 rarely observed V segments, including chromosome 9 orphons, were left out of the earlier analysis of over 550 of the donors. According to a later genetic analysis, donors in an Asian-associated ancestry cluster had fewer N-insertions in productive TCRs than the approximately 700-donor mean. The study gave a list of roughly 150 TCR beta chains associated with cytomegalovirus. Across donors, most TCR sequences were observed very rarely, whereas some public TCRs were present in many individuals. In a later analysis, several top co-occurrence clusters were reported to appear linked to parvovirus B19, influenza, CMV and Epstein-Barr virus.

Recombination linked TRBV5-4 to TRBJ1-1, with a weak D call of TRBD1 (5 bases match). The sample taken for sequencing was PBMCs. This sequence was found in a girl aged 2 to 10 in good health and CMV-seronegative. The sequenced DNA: TGTGCCAGCAGCCCCAGTTGGGGGGTCACTGAAGCTTTCTTT. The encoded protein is CASSPSWGVTEAFF.